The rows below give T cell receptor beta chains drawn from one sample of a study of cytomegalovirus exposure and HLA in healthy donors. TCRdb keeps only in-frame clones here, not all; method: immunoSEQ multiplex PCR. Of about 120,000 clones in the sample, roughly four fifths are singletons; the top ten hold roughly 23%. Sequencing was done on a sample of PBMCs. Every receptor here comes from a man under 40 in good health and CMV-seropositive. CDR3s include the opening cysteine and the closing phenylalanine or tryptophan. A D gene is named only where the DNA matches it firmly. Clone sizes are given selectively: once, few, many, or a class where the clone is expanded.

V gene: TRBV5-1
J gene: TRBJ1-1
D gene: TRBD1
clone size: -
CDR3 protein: CASSLTGTGGVGTEAFF
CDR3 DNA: TGCGCCAGCAGCTTAACCGGGACAGGGGGGGTGGGCACTGAAGCTTTCTTT

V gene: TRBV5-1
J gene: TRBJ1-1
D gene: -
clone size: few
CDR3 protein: CASSLGFRGTEAFF
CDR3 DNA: TGCGCCAGCAGCTTGGGTTTCCGCGGCACTGAAGCTTTCTTT

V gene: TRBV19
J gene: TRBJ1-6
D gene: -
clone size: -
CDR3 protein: CASNGPPGSSYNSPLHF
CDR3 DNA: TGTGCCAGTAATGGACCTCCGGGGAGCTCCTATAATTCACCCCTCCACTTT

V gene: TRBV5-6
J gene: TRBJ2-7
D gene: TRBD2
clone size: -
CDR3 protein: CASSLGLAGGSYEQYF
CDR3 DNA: TGTGCCAGCAGCTTGGGACTAGCGGGGGGATCGTACGAGCAGTACTTC

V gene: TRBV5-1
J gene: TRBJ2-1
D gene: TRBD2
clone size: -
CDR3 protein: CASSAGTTNEQFF
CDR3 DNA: TGCGCCAGCAGTGCCGGGACTACCAATGAGCAGTTCTTC

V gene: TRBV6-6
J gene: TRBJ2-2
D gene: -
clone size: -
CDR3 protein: CASSRGTGELFF
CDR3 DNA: TGTGCCAGCAGTAGGGGAACCGGGGAGCTGTTTTTT

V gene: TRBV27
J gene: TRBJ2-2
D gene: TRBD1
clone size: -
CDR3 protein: CASSLHTRQGVTGELFF
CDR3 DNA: TGTGCCAGCAGTTTACATACCCGACAGGGGGTAACCGGGGAGCTGTTTTTT

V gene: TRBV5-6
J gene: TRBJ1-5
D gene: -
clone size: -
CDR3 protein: CASRATGLDQPQHF
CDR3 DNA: TGTGCCAGCAGGGCGACAGGTTTGGATCAGCCCCAGCATTTT

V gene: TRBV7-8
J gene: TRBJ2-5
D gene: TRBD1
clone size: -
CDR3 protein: CASSRQGRQETQYF
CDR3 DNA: TGTGCCAGCAGCCGACAGGGGAGGCAAGAGACCCAGTACTTC

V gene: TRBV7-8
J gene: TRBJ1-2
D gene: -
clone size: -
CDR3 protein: CASSFFDSYGYTF
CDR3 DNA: TGTGCCAGCAGCTTCTTCGACAGCTATGGCTACACCTTC

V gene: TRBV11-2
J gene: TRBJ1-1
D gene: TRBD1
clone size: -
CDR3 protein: CASSWGQGNTEAFF
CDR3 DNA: TGTGCCAGCAGCTGGGGACAGGGGAACACTGAAGCTTTCTTT

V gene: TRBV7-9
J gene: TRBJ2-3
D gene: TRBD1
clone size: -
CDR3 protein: CASSKNRGRSTDTQYF
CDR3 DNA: TGTGCCAGCAGCAAAAACAGGGGACGGAGCACAGATACGCAGTATTTT

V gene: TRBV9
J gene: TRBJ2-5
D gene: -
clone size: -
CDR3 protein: CASSVAGQWETQYF
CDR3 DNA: TGTGCCAGCAGCGTAGCGGGACAATGGGAGACCCAGTACTTC

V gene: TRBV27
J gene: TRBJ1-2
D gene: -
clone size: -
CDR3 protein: CASSLYPETYGYTF
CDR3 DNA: TGTGCCAGCAGTTTATACCCAGAAACCTATGGCTACACCTTC

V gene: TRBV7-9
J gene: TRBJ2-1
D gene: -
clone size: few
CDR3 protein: CASSPDASVNEQFF
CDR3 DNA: TGTGCCAGCAGCCCGGATGCCAGCGTCAATGAGCAGTTCTTC

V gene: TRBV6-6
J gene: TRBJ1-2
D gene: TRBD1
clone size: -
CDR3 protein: CAIPDRDDYGYTF
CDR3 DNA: TGTGCCATACCTGACAGGGACGACTATGGCTACACCTTC

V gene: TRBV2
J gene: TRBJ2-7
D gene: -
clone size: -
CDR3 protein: CASSEMGRRGEQYF
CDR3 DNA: TGTGCCAGCAGTGAAATGGGGAGACGCGGCGAGCAGTACTTC

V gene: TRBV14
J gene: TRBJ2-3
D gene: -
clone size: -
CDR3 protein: CASSETGPRGLKTDTQYF
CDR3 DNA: TGTGCCAGCAGCGAAACTGGTCCACGCGGGCTTAAAACAGATACGCAGTATTTT

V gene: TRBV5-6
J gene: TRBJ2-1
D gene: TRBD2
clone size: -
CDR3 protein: CASSSGTSGRGSYNEQFF
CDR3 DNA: TGTGCCAGCAGCTCCGGGACTAGCGGGAGAGGGTCCTACAATGAGCAGTTCTTC

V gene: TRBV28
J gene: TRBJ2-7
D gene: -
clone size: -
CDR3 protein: CASSPGSLSYEQYF
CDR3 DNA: TGTGCCTCCTCCCCCGGGTCCCTCTCCTACGAGCAGTACTTC

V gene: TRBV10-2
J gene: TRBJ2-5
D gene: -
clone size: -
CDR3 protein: CASSRLGGQETQYF
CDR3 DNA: TGCGCCAGCAGCCGGTTAGGGGGTCAAGAGACCCAGTACTTC

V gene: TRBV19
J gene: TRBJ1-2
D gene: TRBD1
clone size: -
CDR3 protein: CASSSHWDRGISDYGYTF
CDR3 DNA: TGTGCCAGTAGTTCCCACTGGGACAGGGGAATTTCGGACTATGGCTACACCTTC

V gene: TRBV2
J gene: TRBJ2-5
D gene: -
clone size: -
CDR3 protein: CASSEYGVETQYF
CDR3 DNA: TGTGCCAGCAGTGAATACGGGGTCGAGACCCAGTACTTC

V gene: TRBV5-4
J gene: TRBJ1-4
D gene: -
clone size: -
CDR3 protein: CASSLASGKLFF
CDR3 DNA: TGTGCCAGCAGCTTGGCGTCGGGAAAACTGTTTTTT

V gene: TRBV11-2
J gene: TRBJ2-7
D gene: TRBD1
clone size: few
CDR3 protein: CASSTLGDRSDEQYF
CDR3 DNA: TGTGCCAGCAGCACCCTCGGGGACAGGAGCGACGAGCAGTACTTC

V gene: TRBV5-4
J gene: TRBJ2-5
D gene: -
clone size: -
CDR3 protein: CASSLGYQETQYF
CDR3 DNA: TGTGCCAGCAGCTTGGGCTATCAAGAGACCCAGTACTTC

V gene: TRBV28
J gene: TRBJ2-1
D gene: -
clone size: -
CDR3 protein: CASGRGGSVGLNNEQFF
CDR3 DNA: TGTGCCAGCGGTAGGGGAGGTAGCGTCGGGCTAAACAATGAGCAGTTCTTC

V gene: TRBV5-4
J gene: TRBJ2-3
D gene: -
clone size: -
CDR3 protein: CASKVGGPRDTQYF
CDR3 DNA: TGTGCCAGCAAGGTGGGGGGGCCTAGAGATACGCAGTATTTT

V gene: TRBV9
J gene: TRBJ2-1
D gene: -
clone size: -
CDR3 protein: CASSLGAIYNEQFF
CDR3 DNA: TGTGCCAGCAGCTTAGGCGCGATTTACAATGAGCAGTTCTTC

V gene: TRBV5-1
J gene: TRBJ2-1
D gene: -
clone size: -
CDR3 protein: CASSFRDSYNEQFF
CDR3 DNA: TGCGCCAGCAGCTTCCGTGACAGTTACAATGAGCAGTTCTTC

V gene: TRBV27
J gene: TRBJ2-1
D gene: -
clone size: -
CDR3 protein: CASKRSSYNEQFF
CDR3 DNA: TGTGCCAGTAAGCGGAGCTCCTACAATGAGCAGTTCTTC

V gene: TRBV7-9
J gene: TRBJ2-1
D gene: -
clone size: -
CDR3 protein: CASRPLRWRAADEQFF
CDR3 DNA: TGTGCCAGCCGACCCCTAAGGTGGAGGGCCGCGGATGAGCAGTTCTTC

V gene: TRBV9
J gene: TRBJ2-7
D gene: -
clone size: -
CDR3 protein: CASSTRDNPKEQYF
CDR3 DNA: TGTGCCAGCAGCACCCGGGACAATCCGAAAGAGCAGTACTTC

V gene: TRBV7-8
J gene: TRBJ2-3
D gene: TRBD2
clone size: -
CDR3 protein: CASSSGLAGGSTDTQYF
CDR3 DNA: TGTGCCAGCAGCTCCGGACTAGCGGGAGGAAGCACAGATACGCAGTATTTT

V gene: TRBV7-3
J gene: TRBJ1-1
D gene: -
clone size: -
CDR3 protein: CASGSQGNTEAFF
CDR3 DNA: TGTGCCAGCGGATCACAGGGTAACACTGAAGCTTTCTTT

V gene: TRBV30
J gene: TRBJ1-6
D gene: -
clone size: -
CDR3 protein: CAWSFQGPFNSPLHF
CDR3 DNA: TGTGCCTGGAGTTTCCAGGGCCCGTTTAATTCACCCCTCCACTTT

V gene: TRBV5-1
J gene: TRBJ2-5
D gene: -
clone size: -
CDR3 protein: CASSFGVEETQYF
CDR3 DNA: TGCGCCAGCAGCTTCGGGGTTGAAGAGACCCAGTACTTC

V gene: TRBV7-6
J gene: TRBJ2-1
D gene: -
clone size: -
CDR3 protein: CASSLVAGQSNEQFF
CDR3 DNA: TGTGCCAGCAGCTTAGTTGCTGGGCAGTCCAATGAGCAGTTCTTC

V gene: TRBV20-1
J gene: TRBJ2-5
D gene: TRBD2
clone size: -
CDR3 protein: CSARGVRTQYF
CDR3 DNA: TGCAGTGCACGGGGGGTACGCACCCAGTACTTC

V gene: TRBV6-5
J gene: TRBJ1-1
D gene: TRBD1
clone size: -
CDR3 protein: CASSRQGQNTEAFF
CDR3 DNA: TGTGCCAGCAGTAGACAGGGCCAGAACACTGAAGCTTTCTTT

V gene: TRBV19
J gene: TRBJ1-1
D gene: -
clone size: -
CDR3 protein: CASSIDARLTEAFF
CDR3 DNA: TGTGCCAGTAGTATAGATGCCAGGCTTACTGAAGCTTTCTTT

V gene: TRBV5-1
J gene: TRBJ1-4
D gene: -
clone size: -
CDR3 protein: CASSLDRVDEKLFF
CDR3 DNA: TGCGCCAGCAGCTTGGACAGGGTAGATGAAAAACTGTTTTTT

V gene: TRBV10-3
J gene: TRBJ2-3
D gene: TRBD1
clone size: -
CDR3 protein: CASRTGGTDTQYF
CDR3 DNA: TGTGCCAGCAGGACAGGGGGAACAGATACGCAGTATTTT

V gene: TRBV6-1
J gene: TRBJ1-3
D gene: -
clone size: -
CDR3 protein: CASSEQQGEGPGNTIYF
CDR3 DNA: TGTGCCAGCAGTGAACAACAGGGTGAGGGGCCTGGAAACACCATATATTTT

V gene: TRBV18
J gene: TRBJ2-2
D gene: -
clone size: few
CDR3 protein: CASSELLDTGELFF
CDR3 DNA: TGTGCCAGCTCAGAGTTGTTGGACACCGGGGAGCTGTTTTTT

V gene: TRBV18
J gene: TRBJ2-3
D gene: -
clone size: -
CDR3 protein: CASSPGAAPVGDTQYF
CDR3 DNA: TGTGCCAGCTCACCAGGGGCGGCACCGGTTGGAGATACGCAGTATTTT

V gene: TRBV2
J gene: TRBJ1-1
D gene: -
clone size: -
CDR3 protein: CASRGQANTEAFF
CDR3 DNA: TGTGCCAGCAGGGGGCAGGCGAACACTGAAGCTTTCTTT

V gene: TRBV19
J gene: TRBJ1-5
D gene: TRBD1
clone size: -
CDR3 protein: CASSMGTGIQPQHF
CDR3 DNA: TGTGCCAGTAGTATGGGGACAGGTATTCAGCCCCAGCATTTT

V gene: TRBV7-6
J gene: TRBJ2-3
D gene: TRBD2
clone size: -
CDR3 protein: CASSSRGLAGSTDTQYF
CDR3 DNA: TGTGCCAGCAGCTCCCGAGGACTAGCGGGGAGCACAGATACGCAGTATTTT

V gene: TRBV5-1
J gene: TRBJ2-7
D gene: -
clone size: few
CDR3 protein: CASSFPVGALSYEQYF
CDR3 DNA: TGCGCCAGCAGCTTTCCAGTAGGGGCACTCTCCTACGAGCAGTACTTC

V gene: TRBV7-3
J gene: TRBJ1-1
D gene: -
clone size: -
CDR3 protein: CASSPLGSMNTEAFF
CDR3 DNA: TGTGCCAGCAGCCCACTAGGCAGTATGAACACTGAAGCTTTCTTT

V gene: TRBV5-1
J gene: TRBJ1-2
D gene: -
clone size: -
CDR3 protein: CASSSDLGEGGIYGYTF
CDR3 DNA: TGCGCCAGCAGCTCAGATTTGGGTGAGGGCGGCATCTATGGCTACACCTTC

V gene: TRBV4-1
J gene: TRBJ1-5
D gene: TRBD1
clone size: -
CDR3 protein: CASSQTPTTGARQPQHF
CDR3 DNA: TGCGCCAGCAGCCAAACCCCTACGACAGGGGCCCGTCAGCCCCAGCATTTT

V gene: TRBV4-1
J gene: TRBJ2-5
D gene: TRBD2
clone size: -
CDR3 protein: CASSQFGLAVQETQYF
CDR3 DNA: TGCGCCAGCAGCCAATTTGGACTAGCGGTTCAAGAGACCCAGTACTTC

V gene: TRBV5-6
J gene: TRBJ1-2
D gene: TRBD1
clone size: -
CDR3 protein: CASSLQGANGYTF
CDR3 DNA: TGTGCCAGCAGCCTGCAGGGGGCTAATGGCTACACCTTC

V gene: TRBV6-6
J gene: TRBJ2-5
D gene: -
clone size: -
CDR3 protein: CASRFRAFQETQYF
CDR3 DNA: TGTGCCAGCAGGTTCAGGGCCTTCCAAGAGACCCAGTACTTC

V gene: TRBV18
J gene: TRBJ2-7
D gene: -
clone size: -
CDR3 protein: CASSPPGTYEQYF
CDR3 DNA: TGTGCCAGCTCACCACCCGGGACCTACGAGCAGTACTTC

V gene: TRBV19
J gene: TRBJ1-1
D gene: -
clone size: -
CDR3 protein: CASSVPTEAFF
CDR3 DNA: TGTGCCAGTAGTGTCCCTACTGAAGCTTTCTTT

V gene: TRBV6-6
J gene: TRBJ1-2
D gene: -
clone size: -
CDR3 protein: CATEGGGNYGYTF
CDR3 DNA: TGTGCCACCGAAGGCGGGGGGAACTATGGCTACACCTTC

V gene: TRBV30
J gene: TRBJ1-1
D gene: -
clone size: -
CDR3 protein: CAWSSASAAFF
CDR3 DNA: TGTGCCTGGAGTAGCGCCAGTGCGGCTTTCTTT